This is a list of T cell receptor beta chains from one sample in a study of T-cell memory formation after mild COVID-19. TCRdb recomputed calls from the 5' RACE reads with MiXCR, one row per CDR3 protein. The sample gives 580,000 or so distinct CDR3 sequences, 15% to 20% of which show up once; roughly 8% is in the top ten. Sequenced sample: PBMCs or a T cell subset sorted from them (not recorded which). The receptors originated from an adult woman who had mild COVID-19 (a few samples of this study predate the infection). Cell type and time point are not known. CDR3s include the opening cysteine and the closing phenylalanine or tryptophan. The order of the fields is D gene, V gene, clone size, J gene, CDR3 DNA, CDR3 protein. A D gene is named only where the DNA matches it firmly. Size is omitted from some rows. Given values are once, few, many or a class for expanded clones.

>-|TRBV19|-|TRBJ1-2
TGTGCCAGTAAACAGACAAACTATGGCTACACCTTC
CASKQTNYGYTF
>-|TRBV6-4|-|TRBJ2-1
TGTGCCAGCAGTCAGAGCCCAACCTACAATGAGCAGTTCTTC
CASSQSPTYNEQFF
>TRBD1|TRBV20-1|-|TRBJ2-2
TGCAGTGCACCGGGACAGGGTTCGGGTGCGGAGCTGTTTTTT
CSAPGQGSGAELFF
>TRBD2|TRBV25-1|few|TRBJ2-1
TGTGCCAGCAGTGCTTCTAGCGGAAGCTCCTACAATGAGCAGTTCTTC
CASSASSGSSYNEQFF
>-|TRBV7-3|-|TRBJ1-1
TGTGCCAGCAGCTTAACGATTGGAGACGAAGCTTTCTTT
CASSLTIGDEAFF
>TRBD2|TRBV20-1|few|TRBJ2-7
TGCAGTGCTAGACCTAGCGGCCACTACGAGCAGTACTTC
CSARPSGHYEQYF
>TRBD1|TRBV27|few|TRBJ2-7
TGTGCCAGCAGTTTACGGGTCCCCCTAAGTCGGGACAGAACCTACGAGCAGTACTTC
CASSLRVPLSRDRTYEQYF
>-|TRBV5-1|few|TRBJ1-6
TGCGCCAGCAGCTTGGGTTCTTATTCACCCCTCCACTTT
CASSLGSYSPLHF
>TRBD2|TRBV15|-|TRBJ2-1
TGTGCCACCAGCTGGACTAGCGGCTCCTACAATGAGCAGTTCTTC
CATSWTSGSYNEQFF
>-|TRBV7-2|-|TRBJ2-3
TGTGCCAGCAGCTGGGACGTTACAGATACGCAGTATTTT
CASSWDVTDTQYF
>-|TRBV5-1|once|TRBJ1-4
TGCGCCAGCAGCTTTACAGGCCGTCAATCCTCAACTAATGAAAAACTGTTTTTT
CASSFTGRQSSTNEKLFF
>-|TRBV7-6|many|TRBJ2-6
TGTGCCAGCAGCTACGGGTCTACTGGGGCCAACGTCCTGACTTTC
CASSYGSTGANVLTF
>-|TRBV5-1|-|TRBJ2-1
TGCGCCACGCGCCCCCCGACAGGACGCGATGAGCAGTTCTTC
CATRPPTGRDEQFF
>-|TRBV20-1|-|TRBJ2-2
TGCAGTGCTAGAGTAGGCCAGGCGTACACCGGGGAGCTGTTTTTT
CSARVGQAYTGELFF
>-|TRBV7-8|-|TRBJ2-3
TGTGCCAGCAGCCCCTCCCGGCTGGCGGATACGCAGTATTTT
CASSPSRLADTQYF
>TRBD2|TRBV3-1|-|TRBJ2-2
TGTGCCAGCAGCCAAGACAGCGGGGGGCTCACCGGGGAGCTGTTTTTT
CASSQDSGGLTGELFF
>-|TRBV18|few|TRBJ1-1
TGTGCCAGCTCACCGGGGGGGGTCCCCGCTTCTGAAGCTTTCTTT
CASSPGGVPASEAFF
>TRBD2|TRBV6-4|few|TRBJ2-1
TGTGCCAGCAGTCGGGGGGGCCCCTACAATGAGCAGTTCTTC
CASSRGGPYNEQFF
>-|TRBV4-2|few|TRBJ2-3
TGTGCCAGCAGCCAAGAAGGGAGCGGGCGGCAGCCGTATTTT
CASSQEGSGRQPYF
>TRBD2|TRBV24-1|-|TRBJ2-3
TGTGCCACCGGGGAGGGAGTTACGGATACGCAGTATTTT
CATGEGVTDTQYF
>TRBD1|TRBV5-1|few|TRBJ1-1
TGCGCCAGCAGCGTCTTCGGACAGGGTTTTTTGAACACTGAAGCTTTCTTT
CASSVFGQGFLNTEAFF
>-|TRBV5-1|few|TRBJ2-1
TGCGCCAGCAGCGTGAGGGTGGGGGCTCGCCCCGCTGGTTACAATGAGCAGTTCTTC
CASSVRVGARPAGYNEQFF
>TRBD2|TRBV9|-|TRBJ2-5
TGTGCCAGCAGCGCCTACTTGGGACTACCCCAGCAAGAGACCCAGTACTTC
CASSAYLGLPQQETQYF
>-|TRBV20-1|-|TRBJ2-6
TGCAGTGGACGACAGGCCTCTGGGGCCAACGTCCTGACTTTC
CSGRQASGANVLTF
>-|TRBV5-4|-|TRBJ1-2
TGTGCCAGCAGGGGACCCACGGCAGGCGGTGGCTACACCTTC
CASRGPTAGGGYTF
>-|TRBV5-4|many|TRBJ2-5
TGTGCCAGCAGCTCAGGATACCAAGAGACCCAGTACTTC
CASSSGYQETQYF
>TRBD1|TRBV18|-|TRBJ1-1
TGTGCCAGCTCACTACGGGACAGGAGCACGAATGAAGCTTTCTTT
CASSLRDRSTNEAFF
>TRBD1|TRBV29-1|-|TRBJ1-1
TGCAGCGTGCTGGGACAGGTGACTGAAGCTTTCTTT
CSVLGQVTEAFF
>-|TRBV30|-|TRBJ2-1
TGTGCCTGGAGTCCTCCGACTAGACCCTCCTACAATGAGCAGTTCTTC
CAWSPPTRPSYNEQFF
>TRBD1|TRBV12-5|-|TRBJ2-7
TGTGCTAGTGGTTTGCTGGGACAGGGCTACGAGCAGTACGGGAACCGGCAGTACTTC
CASGLLGQGYEQYGNRQYF
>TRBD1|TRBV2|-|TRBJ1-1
TGTGCCAGCAGTGCCGCACCACAGGGACAGAGGGACACTGAAGCTTTCTTT
CASSAAPQGQRDTEAFF
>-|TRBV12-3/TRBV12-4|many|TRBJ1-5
TGTGCCAGCTCTATCGGTTATCAGCCCCAGCATTTT
CASSIGYQPQHF
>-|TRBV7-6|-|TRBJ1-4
TGTGCCAGCAGTTTTATGATAGGACAGTTTGAAAAACTGTTTTTT
CASSFMIGQFEKLFF
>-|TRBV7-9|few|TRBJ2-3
TGTGCCAGCAGCGACGGGGGGCGGTCAGATACGCAGTATTTT
CASSDGGRSDTQYF
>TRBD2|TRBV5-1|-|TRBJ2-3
TGCGCCAGCAGCTCAGCCCGACTAGCGGGTTCTGGCCCGACTGTCCCAGATACGCAGTATTTT
CASSSARLAGSGPTVPDTQYF
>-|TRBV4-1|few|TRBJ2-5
TGCGCCAGCAGCCCCGGGACAATCCAAGAGACCCAGTACTTC
CASSPGTIQETQYF
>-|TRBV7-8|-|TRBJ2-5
TGTGCCAGCAGGACGGTGGGCTCGGGAGAAGAGACCCAGTACTTC
CASRTVGSGEETQYF
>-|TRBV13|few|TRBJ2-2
TGTGCCAGCAGCCGACGCCTTCGGAGGGGACCCGGGGAGCTGTTTTTT
CASSRRLRRGPGELFF
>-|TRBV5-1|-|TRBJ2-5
TGCGCCAGCAGCTTGGCTCGGCAGGGCGGAGGGGAGACCCAGTACTTC
CASSLARQGGGETQYF
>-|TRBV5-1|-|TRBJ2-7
TGCGCCAGCAGCTTGGAGTTGGGGGGAGTCGCCTACGAGCAGTACTTC
CASSLELGGVAYEQYF
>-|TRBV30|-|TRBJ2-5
TGTGCCTGGAGTGCCGGGTCCCAGTACTTC
CAWSAGSQYF
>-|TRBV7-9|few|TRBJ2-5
TGTGCCAGCAGCTCCTCCGGTATCGGGGCAGAGGGGAGGGAGACCCAGTACTTC
CASSSSGIGAEGRETQYF
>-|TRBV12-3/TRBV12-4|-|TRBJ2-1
TGTGCCAGCAGCCAGGTTGGGGGGAAAATGCTCAATGAGCAGTTCTTC
CASSQVGGKMLNEQFF
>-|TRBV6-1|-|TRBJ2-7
TGTGCCAGCTCGAGGGGGGGCCAAACCTACGAGCAGTACTTC
CASSRGGQTYEQYF
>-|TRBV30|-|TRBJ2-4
TGTGCCACCTCAGGGCAGGGGAGAGCCAAAAACATTCAGTACTTC
CATSGQGRAKNIQYF
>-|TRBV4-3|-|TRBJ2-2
TGCGCCAGCAGCCAAGGGGTTTTCTCACCGGCGGAGCTGTTTTTT
CASSQGVFSPAELFF
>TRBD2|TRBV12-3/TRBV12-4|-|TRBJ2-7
TGTGCCAGCAGTTTAGGCGGGCAGGCCGCGGGAGGGGAGCAGTACTTC
CASSLGGQAAGGEQYF
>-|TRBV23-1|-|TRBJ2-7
TGCGCCAGCAGTCAACGTCAGGCAGGCTACGAGCAGTACTTC
CASSQRQAGYEQYF